This T cell receptor beta chain was sequenced in a study of blood T cell repertoires in COVID-19. Study in general: The origin of the acute and convalescent COVID-19 samples was the United States, Italy and Spain. T cells, B-cell-depleted T cells, or PBMCs provided the cDNA or gDNA that served as material.

The germline V gene encodes CDR1 KGHSH and CDR2 LQKENI. Germline trimming cut 3 bases from V and 1 base from J; bases unmatched to any gene: 7. The CDR3 loop spans 16 amino acids. In the source study's methods: Reference gene primer amplification in the assay estimated nucleated cell counts. Sequenced by immunoSEQ multiplex PCR; TCRdb stores in-frame clones only, minus some. V and J calls and clone size are as listed in that table; D and trimming were resolved from the DNA. The data show some 43,000 clones, approximately 84% seen once. The chain couples TRBV18 to TRBJ2-7, with 9 nucleotides matching TRBD2. The receptor was derived from a man between 45 and 60 years old with active COVID-19. The sequenced material came from peripheral blood. CDR3 residues: CASSPPLAGPSYEQYF. The CDR3 region has the DNA TGTGCCAGCTCACCCCCCCTAGCGGGGCCTTCCTACGAGCAGTACTTC.